This T cell receptor (beta chain) was identified during a study of cytomegalovirus exposure and HLA in healthy donors. With 60 Vbeta and 13 Jbeta primers, the PCR was carried out. The table came from immunoSEQ multiplex PCR; TCRdb's copy has only in-frame clones and leaves some out. The sample consists of fewer than 140,000 clones, 82% of them appearing once. Germline V lookup: CDR1 MNHEY, CDR2 SVGAGI. V dropped 4 bases and J dropped 5; count of bases not matched to a gene: 3. This CDR3 is built from 13 residues. Everyone who donated was a healthy bone marrow donor. Sample: PBMCs. This receptor was obtained from a man aged 50-60 years in good health and CMV-seronegative. The rearrangement uses TRBV6-5 and TRBJ2-7; TRBD1 agrees at 9 bases. CDR3 DNA sequence: TGTGCCAGCAGTTTCCGGGACAGGGACGAGCAGTACTTC. As protein: CASSFRDRDEQYF.